This TCR beta chain originates from a study of vaccination and CD4 T cells after COVID-19. Specified treatment: roughly ten-day PBMC culture with coronavirus spike peptide pools or control peptides (ViraFEST assay). Looked up from germline, CDR1 is SGHNT and CDR2 is YENEEA. The CDR3 covers 15 residues. V dropped 5 bases and J dropped 1 base, with 11 bases sitting between them. Comment on this clonotype: Its matching antigen is unknown.

Sequencing of cultured CD4+ T cell DNA used the Oncomine TCR Beta short-read assay. MiXCR was run by TCRdb on the PCR reads, yielding one entry per CDR3 protein. The sample has several thousand distinct CDR3 sequences, around two thirds seen once; the top ten hold 38%. Study-wide results and caveats: Spike mono-reactivity was found in 304 of the 307 vaccine-specific clones identified in convalescent patients.

The sequenced sample was CD4+ T cells from blood, cultured in vitro. The TCR comes from a human donor who had recovered from COVID-19. The J gene is TRBJ2-2, the V gene TRBV11-3, with a weak D call TRBD2 (6 bases). CDR3 DNA: TGTGCCAGCAGCCCCACGGGACTGAACACCGGGGAGCTGTTTTTT. Its translation is CASSPTGLNTGELFF. Complete variable domain (other parts from reference TRBV11-3 and TRBJ2-2): EAGVVQSPRYKIIEKKQPVAFWCNPISGHNTLYWYLQNLGQGPELLIRYENEEAVDDSQLPKDRFSAERLKGVDSTLKIQPAELGDSAVYLCASSPTGLNTGELFFGEGSRLTVL.